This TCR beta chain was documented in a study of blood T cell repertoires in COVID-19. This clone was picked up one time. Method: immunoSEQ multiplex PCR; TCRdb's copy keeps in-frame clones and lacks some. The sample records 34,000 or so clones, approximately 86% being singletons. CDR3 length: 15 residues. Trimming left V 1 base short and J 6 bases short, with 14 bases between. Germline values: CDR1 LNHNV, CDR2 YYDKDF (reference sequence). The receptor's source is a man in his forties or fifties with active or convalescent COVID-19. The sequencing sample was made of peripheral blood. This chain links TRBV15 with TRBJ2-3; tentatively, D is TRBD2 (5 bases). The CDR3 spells CATSRGVFGEDTQYF. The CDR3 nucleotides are TGTGCCACCAGCAGAGGGGTCTTCGGGGAGGATACGCAGTATTTT.